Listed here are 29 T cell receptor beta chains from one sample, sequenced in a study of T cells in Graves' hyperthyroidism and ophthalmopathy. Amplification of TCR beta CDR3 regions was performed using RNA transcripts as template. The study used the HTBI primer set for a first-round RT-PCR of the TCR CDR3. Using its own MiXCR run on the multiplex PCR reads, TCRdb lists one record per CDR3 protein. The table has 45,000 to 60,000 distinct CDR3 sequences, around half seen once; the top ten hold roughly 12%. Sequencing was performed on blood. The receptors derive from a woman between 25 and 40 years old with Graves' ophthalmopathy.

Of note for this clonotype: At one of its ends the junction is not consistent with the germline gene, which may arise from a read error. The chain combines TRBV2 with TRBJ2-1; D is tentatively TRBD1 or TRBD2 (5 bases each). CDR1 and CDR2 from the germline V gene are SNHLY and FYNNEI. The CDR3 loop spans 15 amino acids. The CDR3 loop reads CASSGTFTCNNEQLF. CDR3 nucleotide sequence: TGTGCCAGCAGCGGGACCTTCACTTGCAACAATGAGCAGCTCTTC.

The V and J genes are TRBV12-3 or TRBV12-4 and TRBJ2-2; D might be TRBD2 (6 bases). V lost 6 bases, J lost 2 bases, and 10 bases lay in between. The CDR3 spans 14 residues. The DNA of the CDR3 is TGTGCCAGCAGGCCTACTAGCAACACCGGGGAGCTGTTTTTT. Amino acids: CASRPTSNTGELFF.

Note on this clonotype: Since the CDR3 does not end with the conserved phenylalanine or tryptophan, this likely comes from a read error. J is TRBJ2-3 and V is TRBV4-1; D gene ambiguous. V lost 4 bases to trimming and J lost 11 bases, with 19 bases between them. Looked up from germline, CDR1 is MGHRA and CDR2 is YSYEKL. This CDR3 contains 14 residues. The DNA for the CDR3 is TGCGCCAGCAGCCCCCACGCGGCCCGGTACGAGCAGTATGTT. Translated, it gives CASSPHAARYEQYV.

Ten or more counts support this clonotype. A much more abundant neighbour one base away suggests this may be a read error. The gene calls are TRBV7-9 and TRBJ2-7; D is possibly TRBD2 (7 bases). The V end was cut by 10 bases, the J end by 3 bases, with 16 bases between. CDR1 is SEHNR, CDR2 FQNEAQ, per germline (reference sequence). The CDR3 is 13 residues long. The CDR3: CAIKGGANYEQYF. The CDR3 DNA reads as TGTGCCATCAAGGGGGGGGCTAACTACGAGCAGTACTTC. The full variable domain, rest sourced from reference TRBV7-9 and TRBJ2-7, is DTGVSQNPRHKITKRGQNVTFRCDPISEHNRLYWYRQTLGQGPEFLTYFQNEAQLEKSRLLSDRFSAERPKGSFSTLEIQRTEQGDSAMYLCAIKGGANYEQYFGPGTRLTVT.

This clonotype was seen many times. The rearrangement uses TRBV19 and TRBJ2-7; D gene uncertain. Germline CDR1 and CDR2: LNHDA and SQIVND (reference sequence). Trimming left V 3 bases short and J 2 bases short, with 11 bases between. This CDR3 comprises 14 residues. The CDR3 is CASSINWFAYEQYF. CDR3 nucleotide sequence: TGTGCCAGTAGTATTAACTGGTTCGCCTACGAGCAGTACTTC.

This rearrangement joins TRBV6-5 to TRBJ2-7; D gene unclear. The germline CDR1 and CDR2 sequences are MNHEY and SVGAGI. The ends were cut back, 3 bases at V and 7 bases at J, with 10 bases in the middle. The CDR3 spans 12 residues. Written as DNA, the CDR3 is TGTGCCAGCAGTTATGGAATGGGTGAGCAGTACTTC. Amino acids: CASSYGMGEQYF.

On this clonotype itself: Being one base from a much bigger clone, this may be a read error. The CDR3 spells CASSDSSSGSLNEQFF. The CDR3 region has the DNA TGTGCCAGCAGTGACTCTTCTAGCGGGAGTTTGAATGAGCAGTTCTTC. The genes are TRBV6-4 and TRBJ2-1, with 10 bases lining up with TRBD2. V lost 0 bases and J lost 7; bases outside the gene matches: 6. Germline lookup yields CDR1 MRHNA and CDR2 SNTAGT. The CDR3 is 16 amino acids.

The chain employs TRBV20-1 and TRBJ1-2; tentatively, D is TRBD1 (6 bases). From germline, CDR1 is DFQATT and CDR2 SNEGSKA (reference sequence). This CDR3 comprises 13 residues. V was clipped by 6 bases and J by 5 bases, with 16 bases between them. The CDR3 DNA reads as TGCAGTGCCTTCCAGGCAGGGGCGTATGGCTACACCTTC. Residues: CSAFQAGAYGYTF.

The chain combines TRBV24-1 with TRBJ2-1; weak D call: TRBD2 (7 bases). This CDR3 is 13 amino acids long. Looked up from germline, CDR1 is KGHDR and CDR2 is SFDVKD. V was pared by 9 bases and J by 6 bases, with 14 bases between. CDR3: CATGGAGRNEQFF. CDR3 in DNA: TGTGCCACCGGGGGGGCGGGCCGCAATGAGCAGTTCTTC.

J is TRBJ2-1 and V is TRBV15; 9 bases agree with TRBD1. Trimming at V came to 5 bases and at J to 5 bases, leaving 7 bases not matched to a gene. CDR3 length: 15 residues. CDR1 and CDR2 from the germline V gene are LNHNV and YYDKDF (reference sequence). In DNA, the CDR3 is TGTGCCACCAGCCCCCACCGGACAGGGGACAATGAGCAGTTCTTC. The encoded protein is CATSPHRTGDNEQFF.

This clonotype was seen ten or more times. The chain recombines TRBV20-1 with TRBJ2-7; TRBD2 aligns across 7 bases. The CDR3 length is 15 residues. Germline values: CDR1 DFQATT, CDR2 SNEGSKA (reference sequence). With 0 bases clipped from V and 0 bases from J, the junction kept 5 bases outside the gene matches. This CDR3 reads CSARDLAGISYEQYF. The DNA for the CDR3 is TGCAGTGCTAGAGATTTAGCGGGTATCTCCTACGAGCAGTACTTC.

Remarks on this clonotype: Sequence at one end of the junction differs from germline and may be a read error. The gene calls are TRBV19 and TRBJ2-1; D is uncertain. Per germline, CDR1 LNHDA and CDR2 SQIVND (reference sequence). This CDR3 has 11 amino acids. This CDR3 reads CVSKVYDEHFF. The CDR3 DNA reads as TGTGTCAGTAAAGTTTACGATGAGCATTTCTTC.

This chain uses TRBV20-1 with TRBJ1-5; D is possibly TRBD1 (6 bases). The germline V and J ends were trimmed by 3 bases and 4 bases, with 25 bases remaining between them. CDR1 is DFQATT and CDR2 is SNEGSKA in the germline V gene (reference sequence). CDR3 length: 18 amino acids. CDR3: CSARGQGYPAGVNQPQHF. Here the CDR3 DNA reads TGCAGTGCTAGGGGGCAGGGGTATCCCGCCGGCGTTAATCAGCCCCAGCATTTT.

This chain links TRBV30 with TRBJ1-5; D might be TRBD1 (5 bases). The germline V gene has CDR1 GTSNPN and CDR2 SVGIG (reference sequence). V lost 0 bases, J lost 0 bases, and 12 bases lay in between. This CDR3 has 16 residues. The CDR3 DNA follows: TGTGCCTGGAGTGTACGGGGCAAAGGTAGCAATCAGCCCCAGCATTTT. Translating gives CAWSVRGKGSNQPQHF.

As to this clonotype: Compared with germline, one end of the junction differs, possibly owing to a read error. CDR3 in DNA: TGTGTCAGCACGAGGGGTGGGGGGAGCGAGCCCCAGCATTTT. Its translation is CVSTRGGGSEPQHF. V and J are TRBV6-1 and TRBJ1-5, with a weak D call TRBD1 (5 bases). Germline V gives CDR1 MNHNS, CDR2 SASEGT. The CDR3 is 14 amino acids.

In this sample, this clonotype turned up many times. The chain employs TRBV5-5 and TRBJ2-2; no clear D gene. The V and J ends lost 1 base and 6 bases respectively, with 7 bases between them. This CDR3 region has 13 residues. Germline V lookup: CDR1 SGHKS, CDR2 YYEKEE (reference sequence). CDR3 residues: CASSLPRAGELFF. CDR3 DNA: TGTGCCAGCAGCTTGCCCAGAGCCGGGGAGCTGTTTTTT.

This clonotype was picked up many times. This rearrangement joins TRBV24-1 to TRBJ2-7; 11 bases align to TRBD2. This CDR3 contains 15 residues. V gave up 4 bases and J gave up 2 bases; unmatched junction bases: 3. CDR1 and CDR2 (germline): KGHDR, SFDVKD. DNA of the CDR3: TGTGCCACCAGTGAAACTAGCGGGAGAACCTACGAGCAGTACTTC. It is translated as CATSETSGRTYEQYF.

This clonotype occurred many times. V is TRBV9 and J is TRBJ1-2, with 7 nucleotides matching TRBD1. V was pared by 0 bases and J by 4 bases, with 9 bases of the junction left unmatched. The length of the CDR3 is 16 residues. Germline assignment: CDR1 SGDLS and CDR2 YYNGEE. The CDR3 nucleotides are TGTGCCAGCAGCGTAGTAGGAGGGGGCGCGGGCTATGGCTACACCTTC. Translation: CASSVVGGGAGYGYTF.

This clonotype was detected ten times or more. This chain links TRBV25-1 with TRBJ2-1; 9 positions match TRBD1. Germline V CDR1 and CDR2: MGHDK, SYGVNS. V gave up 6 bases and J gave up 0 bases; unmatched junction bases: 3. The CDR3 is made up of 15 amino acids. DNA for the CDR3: TGTGCCAGCAGCCAGGACAGGGGCTCCTACAATGAGCAGTTCTTC. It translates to CASSQDRGSYNEQFF.

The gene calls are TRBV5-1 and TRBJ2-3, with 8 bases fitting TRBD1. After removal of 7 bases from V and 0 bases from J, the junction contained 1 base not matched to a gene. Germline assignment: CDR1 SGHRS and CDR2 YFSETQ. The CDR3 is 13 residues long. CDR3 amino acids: CASGTGSTDTQYF. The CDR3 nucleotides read TGCGCCAGCGGGACAGGCAGCACAGATACGCAGTATTTT.

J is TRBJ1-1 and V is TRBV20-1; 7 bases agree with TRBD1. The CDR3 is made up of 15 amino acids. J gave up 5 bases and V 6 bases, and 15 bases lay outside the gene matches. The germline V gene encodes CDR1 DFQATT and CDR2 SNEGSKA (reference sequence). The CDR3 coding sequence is TGCAGTGCCAGCAGCCCAGGGGGAGGAGAGACTGAAGCTTTCTTT. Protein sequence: CSASSPGGGETEAFF.

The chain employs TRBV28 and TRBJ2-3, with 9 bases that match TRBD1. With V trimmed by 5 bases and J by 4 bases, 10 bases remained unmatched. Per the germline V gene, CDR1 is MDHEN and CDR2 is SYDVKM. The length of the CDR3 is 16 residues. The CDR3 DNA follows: TGTGCCAGCAGTATCGGGGGGACAGGGCGAGCAGATACGCAGTATTTT. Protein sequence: CASSIGGTGRADTQYF.

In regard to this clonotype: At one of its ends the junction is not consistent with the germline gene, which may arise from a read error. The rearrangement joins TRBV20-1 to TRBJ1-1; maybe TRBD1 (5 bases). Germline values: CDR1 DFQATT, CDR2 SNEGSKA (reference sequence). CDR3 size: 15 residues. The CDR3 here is CSARMTNRMDTEAFF. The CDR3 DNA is TGCAGTGCTAGGATGACAAACCGCATGGACACTGAGGCTTTCTTT.

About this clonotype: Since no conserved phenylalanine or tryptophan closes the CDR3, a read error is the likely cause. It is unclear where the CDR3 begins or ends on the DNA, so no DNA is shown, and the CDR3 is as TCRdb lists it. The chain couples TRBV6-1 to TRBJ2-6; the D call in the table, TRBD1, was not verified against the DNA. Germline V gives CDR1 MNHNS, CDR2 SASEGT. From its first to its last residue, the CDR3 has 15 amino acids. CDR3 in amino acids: CASTQGSAGANVRTC.

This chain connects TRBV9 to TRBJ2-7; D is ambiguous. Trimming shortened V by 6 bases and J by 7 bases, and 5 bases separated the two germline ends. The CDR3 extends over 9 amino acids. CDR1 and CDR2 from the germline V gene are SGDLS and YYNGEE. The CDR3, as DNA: TGTGCCAGCATTGATGAGCAGTACTTC. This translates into CASIDEQYF.

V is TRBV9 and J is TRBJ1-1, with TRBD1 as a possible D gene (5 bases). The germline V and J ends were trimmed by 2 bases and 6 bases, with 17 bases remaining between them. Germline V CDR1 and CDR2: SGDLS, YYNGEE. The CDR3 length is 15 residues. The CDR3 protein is CASSVVVGGRSEAFF. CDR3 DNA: TGTGCCAGCAGCGTGGTCGTCGGGGGTCGGTCTGAAGCTTTCTTT.

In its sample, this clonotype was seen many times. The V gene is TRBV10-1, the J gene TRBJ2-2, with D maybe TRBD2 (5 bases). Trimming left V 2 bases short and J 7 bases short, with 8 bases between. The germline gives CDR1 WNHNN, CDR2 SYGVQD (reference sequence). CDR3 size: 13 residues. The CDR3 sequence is CASSEVGSGELFF. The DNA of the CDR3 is TGCGCCAGCAGTGAGGTGGGGAGCGGGGAGCTGTTTTTT.

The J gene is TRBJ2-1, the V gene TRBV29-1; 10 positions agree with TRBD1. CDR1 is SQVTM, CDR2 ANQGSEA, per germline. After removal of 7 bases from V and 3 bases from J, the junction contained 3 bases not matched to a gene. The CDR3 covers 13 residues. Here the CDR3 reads CSGRDRGYNEQFF. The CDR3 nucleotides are TGCAGCGGCCGGGACAGGGGCTACAATGAGCAGTTCTTC.

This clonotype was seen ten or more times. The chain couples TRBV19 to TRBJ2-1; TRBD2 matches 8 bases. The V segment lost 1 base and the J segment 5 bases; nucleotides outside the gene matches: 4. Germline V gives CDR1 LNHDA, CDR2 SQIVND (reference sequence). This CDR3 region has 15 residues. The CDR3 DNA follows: TGTGCCAGTAGTATAGGGACTAGCTTACACAATGAGCAGTTCTTC. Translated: CASSIGTSLHNEQFF.